The entry below gives a single T cell receptor (beta chain) sequence along with its context. The data stem from a study of blood T cell repertoires in COVID-19. Study-wide background: The United States, Italy and Spain were the sources of the acute and convalescent COVID-19 samples. In each case, the material was cDNA or gDNA derived from T cells, B-cell-depleted T cells, or PBMCs.

Followed over time, Seattle patients had been enrolled while infection was active. As originally analysed: Estimation of nucleated cell counts was performed using reference gene primer amplification. TCRdb keeps only in-frame clones here, not all; method: immunoSEQ multiplex PCR. V and J calls plus clone size are reproduced from that table; the DNA served to infer D and trimming. Of 120,000 to 150,000 clones in the sample, approximately 85% were seen once. Input material: peripheral blood. This receptor was identified in a woman aged 55-70 years with COVID-19, enrolled during active disease.

CDR3 region: CASSVADEQFF. CDR3 in DNA: TGTGCCAGCAGCGTAGCGGATGAGCAGTTCTTC. The genes are TRBV9 and TRBJ2-1, with no clear D. Germline assignment: CDR1 SGDLS and CDR2 YYNGEE. V was clipped by 0 bases and J by 8 bases, with 3 bases between them. The CDR3 consists of 11 residues.